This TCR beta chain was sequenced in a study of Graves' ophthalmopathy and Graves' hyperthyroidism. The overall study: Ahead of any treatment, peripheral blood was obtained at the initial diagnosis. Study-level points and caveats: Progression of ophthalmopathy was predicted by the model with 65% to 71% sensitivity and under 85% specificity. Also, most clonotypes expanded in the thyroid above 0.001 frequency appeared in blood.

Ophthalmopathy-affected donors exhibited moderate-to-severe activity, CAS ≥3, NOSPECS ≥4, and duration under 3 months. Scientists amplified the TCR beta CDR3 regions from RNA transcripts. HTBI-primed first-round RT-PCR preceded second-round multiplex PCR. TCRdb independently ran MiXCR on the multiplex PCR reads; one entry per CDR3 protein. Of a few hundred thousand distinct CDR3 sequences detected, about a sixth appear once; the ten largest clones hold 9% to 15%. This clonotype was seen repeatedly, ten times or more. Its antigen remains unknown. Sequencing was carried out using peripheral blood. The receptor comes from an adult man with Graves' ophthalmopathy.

DNA for the CDR3: TGCGCCAGCAGCCAAGATTCCTATGGCTACACCTTC. This sequence encodes CASSQDSYGYTF. The rearrangement joins TRBV4-3 to TRBJ1-2; D is ambiguous. Looked up from germline, CDR1 is LGHNA and CDR2 is YSLEER. Trimming cost V 0 bases and J 4 bases, with 3 bases left between them. CDR3 length: 12 residues.